This TCR beta chain stems from a study of shared clonotypes between healthy human individuals. Study-wide results and limits: Shared clonotypes: roughly 5% naive CD4, about 4% naive CD8, roughly 2.2% memory CD4, roughly 0.4% memory CD8.

Points on this clone: The antigen remains unidentified. This sample also contains other DNA sequences that code for the same CDR3.

CDR1 SGHAT and CDR2 FQNNGV come from the germline V gene. V was cut by 1 base and J by 3 bases, with 6 bases left in between. The CDR3 runs 13 residues. The table came from immunoSEQ multiplex PCR; TCRdb's copy has only in-frame clones and leaves some out. The data show over 2 million clones, 92% seen once. V is TRBV11-2 and J is TRBJ2-5; a weak D match, TRBD2 (5 bases). The origin of this receptor is a man aged 18 to 30 in good health. Some clones in this sample may be carry-over from other donors' samples. The material sequenced was naive CD4+ T cells from PBMCs. Subset defined: CD45RA+ positively selected. The CDR3: CASSLVREETQYF. For the CDR3, the DNA is TGTGCCAGCAGCTTAGTGCGGGAAGAGACCCAGTACTTC.